This T cell receptor (beta chain) was sequenced during a study of blood T cell repertoires in COVID-19. Study summary: Whether acute or convalescent, the COVID-19 samples came from the United States, Italy and Spain. PBMCs, B-cell-depleted T cells, or T cells provided the cDNA or gDNA that made up the material.

V was shortened by 0 bases and J by 2 bases, with 10 bases between the two germline ends. Looked up from germline, CDR1 is MNHEY and CDR2 is SVGEGT. The CDR3 sequence is 15 residues long. Seattle patients were enrolled while actively infected and followed longitudinally. Under the authors' procedure: Amplification of reference gene primers provided the estimated nucleated cell counts. Clones were read by immunoSEQ multiplex PCR, and TCRdb kept only the in-frame ones, dropping some. The V and J calls and clone size come from that table; D and trimming were worked out from the DNA. The sample contains around 160,000 clones, around 87% of which appear only once.

This clonotype was obtained from a man aged 18 to 29 with COVID-19, enrolled during active disease. The sequencing sample was made of peripheral blood. The V and J genes are TRBV6-2 or TRBV6-3 and TRBJ1-2, with D hard to call. CDR3 residues: CASSYSLGLNYGYTF. CDR3 DNA: TGTGCCAGCAGTTACTCGCTGGGCCTGAACTATGGCTACACCTTC.